Listed below are T cell receptor beta chains from one sample, sequenced in a study of control samples from healthy donors and cancer patients. Sequencing used immunoSEQ multiplex PCR; TCRdb keeps in-frame clones, though not all of them. Counted here are about 150,000 clones, 93% occurring once; the ten biggest clones make up under 2.5%. Sequences were obtained from blood. The receptors were sampled from a man aged 50 or older in good health. CDR3s include the opening cysteine and the closing phenylalanine or tryptophan. Fields, in order: D gene, V gene, CDR3 length, J gene, CDR3 DNA, CDR3 protein. A D gene is named only where the DNA matches it firmly.

>TRBD2|TRBV27|15|TRBJ2-7
TGTGCCAGCAGTTTATCCGGACTAGCGCACTACGAGCAGTACTTC
CASSLSGLAHYEQYF
>TRBD1|TRBV5-5|14|TRBJ2-5
TGTGCCAGCAGCCCAAGGACAGGGTGGGAGACCCAGTACTTC
CASSPRTGWETQYF
>NA|TRBV27|13|TRBJ2-1
TGTGCCAGCACCTACGGGGCGTCCAATGAGCAGTTCTTC
CASTYGASNEQFF
>NA|TRBV15|16|TRBJ1-5
TGTGCCACCAGCAGCGGACGGACAAGAGCAAATCAGCCCCAGCATTTT
CATSSGRTRANQPQHF
>NA|TRBV24-1|15|TRBJ1-2
TGTGCCACCAGTGATCCGGGACGGGGGAGAGGTGGCTACACCTTC
CATSDPGRGRGGYTF
>NA|TRBV7-9|15|TRBJ2-3
TGTGCCAGCAGCTTGAGGTGGAACGGAACAGATACGCAGTATTTT
CASSLRWNGTDTQYF
>TRBD1|TRBV5-5|16|TRBJ1-4
TGTGCCAGCAGCTCACCCCGACAGGGGCCTAATGAAAAACTGTTTTTT
CASSSPRQGPNEKLFF
>NA|TRBV28|11|TRBJ1-5
TGTGCCAGCAGTTTAGGCAGCCCCCAGCATTTT
CASSLGSPQHF
>NA|TRBV10-3|12|TRBJ2-5
TGTGCCATCGCAGGGGTGGGGGAGACCCAGTACTTC
CAIAGVGETQYF
>TRBD1|TRBV5-1|15|TRBJ1-2
TGCGCCAGCAGGTTTACAGGGGGCGCAGACTATGGCTACACCTTC
CASRFTGGADYGYTF
>TRBD1|TRBV6-5|14|TRBJ2-5
TGTGCCAGCAGCAGACAGGGGGTCCTGGAGACCCAGTACTTC
CASSRQGVLETQYF